This T cell receptor (beta chain) stems from a study of blood T cell repertoires in COVID-19. Study-wide background: COVID-19 samples collected from the United States, Italy and Spain covered acute and convalescent phases. PBMCs, B-cell-depleted T cells, or T cells provided the cDNA or gDNA that made up the material.

CDR1 and CDR2 (germline): SGHTA, FQGNSA. The CDR3 loop spans 15 amino acids. Trimming shortened V by 2 bases and J by 3 bases, and 13 bases separated the two germline ends. Only one count was recorded for this clone. In the original analysis: Amplification of reference gene primers provided the estimated nucleated cell counts. Here immunoSEQ multiplex PCR was the method, and the copy in TCRdb shows in-frame clones only, minus some. V and J calls and clone size are those listed in that table; D and trimming were worked out from the DNA. The profile shows 190,000 or so clones, about 89% of them singletons.

This TCR was sampled from a man aged 35-49 years with acute or convalescent COVID-19. The sample consisted of peripheral blood. The genes are TRBV7-2 and TRBJ2-5; no reliable D call. The CDR3 reads CASSLFKVREETQYF. The CDR3 region has the DNA TGTGCCAGCAGCTTATTCAAGGTCCGGGAAGAGACCCAGTACTTC.